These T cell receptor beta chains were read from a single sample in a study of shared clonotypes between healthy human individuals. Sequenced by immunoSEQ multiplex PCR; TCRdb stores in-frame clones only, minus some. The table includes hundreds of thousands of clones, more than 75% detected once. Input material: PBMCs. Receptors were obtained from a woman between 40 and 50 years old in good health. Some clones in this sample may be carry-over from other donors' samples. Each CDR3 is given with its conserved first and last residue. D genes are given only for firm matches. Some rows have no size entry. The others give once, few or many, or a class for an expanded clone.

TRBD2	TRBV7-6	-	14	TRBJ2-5	CASSPSGRAETQYF	TGTGCCAGCAGCCCCAGCGGGAGGGCGGAGACCCAGTACTTC
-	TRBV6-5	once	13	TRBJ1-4	CASSYSLGRVLFF	TGTGCCAGCAGTTACTCGTTGGGCAGGGTACTGTTTTTT
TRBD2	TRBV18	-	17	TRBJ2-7	CASSPGLAGTGLGEQYF	TGTGCCAGCTCACCTGGCCTAGCGGGAACCGGTCTCGGCGAGCAGTACTTC
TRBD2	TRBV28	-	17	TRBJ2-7	CASSSRGLAGGGYEQYF	TGTGCCAGCAGTTCCCGTGGGCTAGCGGGAGGGGGGTACGAGCAGTACTTC
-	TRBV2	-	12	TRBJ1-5	CASRGSNQPQHF	TGTGCCAGCAGGGGAAGCAATCAGCCCCAGCATTTT
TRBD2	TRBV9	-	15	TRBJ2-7	CASSIGTSVSYEQYF	TGTGCCAGCAGCATTGGGACTAGCGTCTCCTACGAGCAGTACTTC
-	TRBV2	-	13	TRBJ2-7	CASKRVRGGEQYF	TGTGCCAGCAAGAGGGTCAGGGGAGGCGAGCAGTACTTC
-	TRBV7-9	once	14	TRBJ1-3	CASSSTVLGNTIYF	TGTGCCAGCAGCTCGACTGTCCTTGGAAACACCATATATTTT
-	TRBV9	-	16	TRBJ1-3	CASSVDGTISGNTIYF	TGTGCCAGCAGCGTAGATGGGACCATCTCTGGAAACACCATATATTTT
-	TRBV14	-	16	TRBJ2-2	CASSQRGTMNTGELFF	TGTGCCAGCAGCCAACGGGGGACAATGAACACCGGGGAGCTGTTTTTT
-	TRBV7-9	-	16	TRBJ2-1	CASSLVGGSRHNEQFF	TGTGCCAGCAGCTTAGTGGGCGGGTCCCGGCATAATGAGCAGTTCTTC
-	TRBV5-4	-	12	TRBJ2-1	CASSRVANEQFF	TGTGCCAGCAGCAGGGTAGCTAATGAGCAGTTCTTC
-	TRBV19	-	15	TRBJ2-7	CASSAGTVYSYEQYF	TGTGCCAGTAGTGCGGGGACAGTATACTCCTACGAGCAGTACTTC
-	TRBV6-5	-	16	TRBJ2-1	CASSYSRAARYNEQFF	TGTGCCAGCAGTTACTCGAGGGCTGCTCGTTACAATGAGCAGTTCTTC
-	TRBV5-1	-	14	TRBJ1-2	CASSLVGNSGGYTF	TGCGCCAGCAGCTTGGTTGGCAACTCAGGGGGCTACACCTTC
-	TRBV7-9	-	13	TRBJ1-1	CASSPGGRTEAFF	TGTGCCAGCAGCCCGGGGGGGAGGACTGAAGCTTTCTTT
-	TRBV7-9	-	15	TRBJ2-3	CASSNKDGRTDTQYF	TGTGCCAGCAGCAACAAGGACGGCCGCACAGATACGCAGTATTTT
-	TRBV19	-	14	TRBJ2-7	CASSKWTTTYEQYF	TGTGCCAGTAGTAAGTGGACTACAACCTACGAGCAGTACTTC
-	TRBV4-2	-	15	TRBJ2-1	CASSQEASGSNEQFF	TGTGCCAGCAGCCAAGAAGCGAGCGGCAGCAATGAGCAGTTCTTC
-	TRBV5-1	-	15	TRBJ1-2	CASSPLGAGVYGHTF	TGCGCCAGCAGTCCGTTAGGCGCAGGGGTTTACGGCCACACCTTC
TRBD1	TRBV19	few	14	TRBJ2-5	CASSPQTGLETQYF	TGTGCCAGTAGTCCCCAGACAGGGCTAGAGACCCAGTACTTC
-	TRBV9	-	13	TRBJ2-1	CASSVYSANEQFF	TGTGCCAGCAGCGTTTACTCGGCCAATGAGCAGTTCTTC
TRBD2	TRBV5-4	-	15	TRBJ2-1	CASSLERTSGVEQFF	TGTGCCAGCAGCTTGGAGCGAACTAGCGGGGTTGAGCAGTTCTTC
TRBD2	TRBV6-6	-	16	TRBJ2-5	CASRARRLAGGGSQYF	TGTGCCAGCAGGGCGCGCCGTCTAGCGGGAGGAGGGTCCCAGTACTTC
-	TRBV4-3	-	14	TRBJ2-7	CASSQRAVSDEQYF	TGCGCCAGCAGCCAACGAGCCGTTAGCGACGAGCAGTACTTC
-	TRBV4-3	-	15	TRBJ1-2	CASSQDLIGEPQYTF	TGCGCCAGCAGCCAAGATCTAATAGGAGAACCACAATACACCTTC
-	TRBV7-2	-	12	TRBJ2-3	CASSPSGDTQYF	TGTGCCAGCAGCCCTTCGGGAGATACGCAGTATTTT
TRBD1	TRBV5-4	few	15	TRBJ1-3	CASSSRTGGGNTIYF	TGTGCCAGCAGTTCGCGGACAGGGGGTGGAAACACCATATATTTT
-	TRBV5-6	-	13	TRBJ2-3	CASSSGTTDTQYF	TGTGCCAGCAGCTCAGGGACCACAGATACGCAGTATTTT
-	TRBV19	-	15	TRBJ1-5	CASSPRDSERQPQHF	TGTGCCAGTAGTCCACGCGACAGTGAGAGGCAGCCCCAGCATTTT
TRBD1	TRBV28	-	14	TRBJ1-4	CASSRQGGNEKLFF	TGTGCCAGCTCCCGACAGGGGGGTAATGAAAAACTGTTTTTT
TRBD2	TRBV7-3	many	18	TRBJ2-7	CASSFLAGRSLGNYEQYF	TGTGCCAGCAGCTTTTTAGCGGGACGAAGCCTAGGGAACTACGAGCAGTACTTC
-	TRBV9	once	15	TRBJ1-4	CASSVGGGSDEKLFF	TGTGCCAGCAGCGTAGGAGGAGGGTCTGATGAAAAACTGTTTTTT
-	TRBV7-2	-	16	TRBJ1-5	CASSLGGSNGNQPQHF	TGTGCCAGCAGCTTAGGGGGTTCCAATGGCAATCAGCCCCAGCATTTT
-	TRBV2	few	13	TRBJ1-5	CASSDPLNQPQHF	TGTGCCAGCAGTGACCCCTTAAATCAGCCCCAGCATTTT
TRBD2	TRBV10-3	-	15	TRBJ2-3	CAISSTGLADFTQYF	TGTGCCATCAGTAGCACGGGACTAGCGGACTTTACGCAGTATTTT
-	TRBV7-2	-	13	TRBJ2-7	CASSNPGVHEQYF	TGTGCCAGCAGCAACCCCGGGGTCCACGAGCAGTACTTC
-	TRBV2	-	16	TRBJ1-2	CASSALLTDINYGYTF	TGTGCCAGCAGTGCTTTGCTGACGGACATCAACTATGGCTACACCTTC
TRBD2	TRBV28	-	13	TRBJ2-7	CASSPGLAARQYF	TGTGCCAGCAGTCCGGGACTAGCTGCTCGGCAGTACTTC
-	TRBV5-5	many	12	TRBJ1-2	CASSPLRSGYTF	TGTGCCAGCAGCCCACTTAGATCTGGCTACACCTTC
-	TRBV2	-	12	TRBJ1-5	CASRGDVLPQHF	TGTGCCAGCAGAGGGGATGTTCTGCCCCAGCATTTT
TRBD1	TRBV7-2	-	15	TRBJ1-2	CASSLVRDRGRGYTF	TGTGCCAGCAGCTTAGTTCGGGACAGGGGGCGAGGCTACACCTTC
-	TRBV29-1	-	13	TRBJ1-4	CSAVPGPGEKLFF	TGCAGCGCTGTCCCGGGTCCGGGTGAAAAACTGTTTTTT
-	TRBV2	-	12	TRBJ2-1	CASSESTVQQFF	TGTGCCAGCAGTGAATCGACGGTCCAGCAGTTCTTC
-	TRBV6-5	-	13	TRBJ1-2	CASSPFIGGGYTF	TGTGCCAGCAGCCCCTTCATCGGGGGTGGCTACACCTTC
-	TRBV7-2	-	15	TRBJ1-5	CASSLMGQIHQPQHF	TGTGCCAGCAGCTTAATGGGTCAGATCCACCAGCCCCAGCATTTT
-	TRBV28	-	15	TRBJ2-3	CASLPEGEWTDTQYF	TGTGCCAGCCTTCCCGAGGGGGAGTGGACAGATACGCAGTATTTT
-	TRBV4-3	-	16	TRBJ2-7	CASSRPPDRGPYEQYF	TGCGCCAGCAGCCGCCCCCCGGACAGAGGACCCTACGAGCAGTACTTC
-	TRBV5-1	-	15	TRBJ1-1	CASSHRTTSRTEAFF	TGCGCCAGCAGCCACCGGACAACCTCGAGAACTGAAGCTTTCTTT
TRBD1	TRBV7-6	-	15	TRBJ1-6	CASSPQGTAGSPLHF	TGTGCCAGCAGCCCGCAAGGGACAGCGGGTTCACCCCTCCACTTT
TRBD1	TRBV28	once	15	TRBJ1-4	CASSQGGDRGEKLFF	TGTGCCAGCAGCCAGGGGGGGGATAGGGGTGAAAAACTGTTTTTT
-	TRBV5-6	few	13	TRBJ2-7	CASSLLSGPEQYF	TGTGCCAGCAGCTTGTTATCGGGTCCCGAGCAGTACTTC